The 31 T cell receptor beta chains below were found in one sample sequenced in a study of blood T cells in healthy people across ages. It was with a sample-barcoded 5' primer and a J-beta primer mix that a second PCR of roughly 7 to 12 cycles was run. TCRdb ran MiXCR on the 5' RACE reads and lists one entry per CDR3 protein. This table has over 1,500,000 distinct CDR3 sequences, around 48% appearing once. Material: blood. All receptors derive from a woman in her thirties or forties in good health.

This rearrangement joins TRBV11-1 to TRBJ2-5, with TRBD2 identical over 7 bases. The J call may be wrong; the DNA end is better matched by TRBJ2-7. Looked up from germline, CDR1 is SGHAT and CDR2 is FQDESV (reference sequence). The CDR3 spans 16 residues. CDR3 sequence (DNA): TGTGCCAGCAGCAGTCTCCGGGACTACCCCATTGACGAGCAGTACTTC. This translates into CASSSLRDYPIDEQYF.

V usage is TRBV6-2 or TRBV6-3 and J usage is TRBJ2-4, with no clear D. The DNA end favors TRBJ2-5, so the J call may be wrong. Germline V lookup: CDR1 MNHEY, CDR2 SVGEGT. The CDR3 is 13 residues long. CDR3 in amino acids: CASNEADQETQYF. Written as DNA, the CDR3 is TGTGCCAGCAACGAGGCGGATCAAGAGACCCAGTACTTC.

This clonotype was observed a single time. This chain connects TRBV10-3 to TRBJ2-7; 10 bases align to TRBD1. Germline loops: CDR1 ENHRY, CDR2 SYGVKD. CDR3 length: 19 amino acids. With 5 bases clipped from V and 1 base from J, the junction kept 17 bases outside the gene matches. Here the CDR3 reads CAISRTGGDGRAVSYEQYF. CDR3 DNA: TGTGCCATCAGTCGGACAGGGGGAGATGGACGAGCGGTATCCTACGAGCAGTACTTC.

With respect to this clonotype: Compared with germline, one end of the junction differs, possibly owing to a read error. The J gene is TRBJ2-3, the V gene TRBV28, with 7 bases lining up with TRBD1. Germline lookup yields CDR1 MDHEN and CDR2 SYDVKM. The CDR3 is 13 amino acids. The CDR3 region has the DNA TGTGCCAGCAGAGAGACAGGGATGGATATGCAGTATTTT. It translates to CASRETGMDMQYF.

The chain employs TRBV9 and TRBJ2-2; D ambiguous. Per germline, CDR1 SGDLS and CDR2 YYNGEE. The length of the CDR3 is 13 residues. V was cut by 3 bases and J by 7 bases, with 10 bases left in between. The CDR3 spells CASSATWNGELFF. As DNA, the CDR3 is TGTGCCAGCAGCGCAACCTGGAACGGGGAGCTGTTTTTT.

V gene TRBV5-1 combines with J gene TRBJ1-1; D might be TRBD1 (6 bases). V lost 4 bases to trimming and J lost 0 bases, with 10 bases between them. From germline, CDR1 is SGHRS and CDR2 YFSETQ. The CDR3 is 14 residues long. The CDR3 here is CASSPGAVNTEAFF. CDR3 DNA: TGCGCCAGCAGCCCGGGGGCGGTGAACACTGAAGCTTTCTTT. Full variable domain (outside the CDR3, taken from reference TRBV5-1 and TRBJ1-1): KAGVTQTPRYLIKTRGQQVTLSCSPISGHRSVSWYQQTPGQGLQFLFEYFSETQRNKGNFPGRFSGRQFSNSRSEMNVSTLELGDSALYLCASSPGAVNTEAFFGQGTRLTVV.

The chain carries TRBV18 and TRBJ2-7; 10 bases align to TRBD1. CDR3 length equals 18 residues. With V trimmed by 2 bases and J by 0 bases, 10 bases remained unmatched. CDR1 and CDR2 from the germline V gene are KGHSH and LQKENI. In DNA form, the CDR3 reads TGTGCCAGCTCACCATCTGACAGGGGGCGCCCCAGCTCCTACGAGCAGTACTTC. Its translation is CASSPSDRGRPSSYEQYF.

The chain carries TRBV29-1 and TRBJ2-7, with D unresolved. V shed 2 bases and J shed 7 bases, with 9 bases lying between them. Germline values: CDR1 SQVTM, CDR2 ANQGSEA. This CDR3 comprises 11 residues. In nucleotides, the CDR3 is TGCAGCGTTGAAAACGGCAATGAGCAGTACTTC. Translation: CSVENGNEQYF.

V and J are TRBV6-5 and TRBJ2-7; the D is unclear. The DNA end favors TRBJ2-5, so the J call may be wrong. In germline, CDR1 is MNHEY, CDR2 SVGAGI. This CDR3 comprises 13 residues. CDR3 residues: CASSAAGWGTQYF. CDR3 nucleotides: TGTGCCAGCAGTGCGGCCGGCTGGGGGACCCAGTACTTC.

The sample holds a few counts of this clonotype. The chain has TRBV27 and TRBJ2-1; D not resolved. CDR3 size: 17 residues. Trimming took 1 base from V and 4 from J, leaving 17 bases between them. The germline gives CDR1 MNHEY, CDR2 SMNVEV (reference sequence). The CDR3 is CASSLYEGISEYNEQFF. In nucleotides, the CDR3 is TGTGCCAGCAGTTTATACGAAGGGATTAGTGAGTACAATGAGCAGTTCTTC.

This chain joins TRBV9 and TRBJ1-2; the D is unclear. Trimming removed 0 bases from V and 8 bases from J, with 11 bases in between. CDR1 SGDLS and CDR2 YYNGEE come from the germline V gene. The CDR3 runs to 13 residues. The CDR3 here is CASSVGAEKGYTF. CDR3 DNA: TGTGCCAGCAGCGTAGGGGCCGAAAAGGGCTACACCTTC.

The J gene is TRBJ2-5, the V gene TRBV20-1; unclear D gene. Trimming left V 5 bases short and J 4 bases short, with 11 bases between. The V gene's germline CDR1 is DFQATT and CDR2 SNEGSKA (reference sequence). The CDR3 extends over 12 amino acids. For the CDR3, the DNA is TGCAGTGCTCAGCGCTTGGGAGAGACCCAGTACTTC. Its protein is CSAQRLGETQYF.

The chain joins TRBV6-5 to TRBJ1-2; TRBD1 aligns across 11 bases. Germline V gene data show CDR1 as MNHEY and CDR2 as SVGAGI. There are 13 residues in the CDR3. After removal of 6 bases from V and 4 bases from J, the junction contained 1 base not matched to a gene. CDR3 in DNA: TGTGCCAGCAGGGGGACAGGGGGCTATGGCTACACCTTC. Protein product: CASRGTGGYGYTF.

The rearrangement joins TRBV12-3 or TRBV12-4 to TRBJ2-7, with TRBD1 matching 7 bases. The J call could be wrong; TRBJ2-5 is a better fit for the DNA end. The CDR3 length is 14 residues. CDR3 amino acids: CASSSTGAGETQYF. DNA for the CDR3: TGTGCCAGCAGCTCTACAGGGGCCGGGGAGACCCAGTACTTC.

V usage is TRBV12-5 and J usage is TRBJ2-5; 8 bases line up with TRBD1. CDR1 LGHNT and CDR2 FRNRAP come from the germline V gene. V gave up 11 bases and J gave up 5 bases; unmatched junction bases: 10. This CDR3 comprises 13 residues. The CDR3 nucleotides are TGTGCTGGGGCCGGACAGGGTTGCGAGACCCAGTACTTC. It specifies CAGAGQGCETQYF.

The gene calls are TRBV11-2 and TRBJ2-1; 8 nucleotides agree with TRBD2. The V gene's germline CDR1 is SGHAT and CDR2 FQNNGV. The CDR3 sequence is 16 residues long. Trimming at V came to 6 bases and at J to 0 bases, leaving 7 bases not matched to a gene. The CDR3 here is CASSSLAASSYNEQFF. For the CDR3, the DNA is TGTGCCAGCAGTTCACTAGCGGCCAGCTCCTACAATGAGCAGTTCTTC.

This clonotype was seen only a few times. The chain employs TRBV28 and TRBJ2-4, with D maybe TRBD2 (5 bases). Germline V gene data show CDR1 as MDHEN and CDR2 as SYDVKM. Trimming pared 6 bases from V and 15 bases from J, leaving 24 bases between. CDR3 size: 14 residues. The CDR3 DNA is TGTGCCAGCAGCCCAGGCCGGACTCTGGGGTGGCCGTACTTC. Protein sequence: CASSPGRTLGWPYF.

The V and J genes are TRBV5-6 and TRBJ1-6, with a tentative D call TRBD1 (6 bases). Germline V CDR1 and CDR2: SGHDT, YYEEEE. The germline V and J ends were trimmed by 4 bases and 3 bases, with 11 bases remaining between them. The CDR3 totals 15 residues. CDR3 sequence: CASSDATGYNSPLHF. CDR3 DNA sequence: TGTGCCAGCAGCGACGCGACAGGCTATAATTCACCCCTCCACTTT.

This clonotype appeared once. The V gene is TRBV28, the J gene TRBJ2-5; 7 bases agree with TRBD1. Matching the DNA end better, TRBJ2-7 makes the J call doubtful. From germline, CDR1 is MDHEN and CDR2 SYDVKM. The CDR3 totals 16 residues. The CDR3 spells CASSSTGKGVLYEQYF. In nucleotides, the CDR3 is TGTGCCAGCAGTTCGACAGGGAAGGGGGTTTTATACGAGCAGTACTTC.

The chain carries TRBV4-3 and TRBJ2-7, with a weak D call TRBD1 (5 bases). This CDR3 spans 14 amino acids. Per germline, CDR1 LGHNA and CDR2 YSLEER. The V end was cut by 2 bases, the J end by 5 bases, with 13 bases between. CDR3 residues: CASSQIPRVHEQYF. The DNA of the CDR3 is TGCGCCAGCAGCCAAATTCCCAGGGTCCACGAGCAGTACTTC.

The chain couples TRBV5-1 to TRBJ1-1, with D tentatively TRBD1 (5 bases). Between the trimmed V and J ends, which lost 4 bases and 4 bases, there was a span of 14 bases. The CDR3 is 14 amino acids. Germline CDR1 reads SGHRS; CDR2 reads YFSETQ. CDR3 residues: CASSATGTITEAFF. The CDR3 DNA is TGCGCCAGCAGCGCGACCGGGACCATCACTGAAGCTTTCTTT.

The chain combines TRBV6-5 with TRBJ1-6, with unresolved D. Per germline, CDR1 MNHEY and CDR2 SVGAGI. Trimming pared 6 bases from V and 7 bases from J, leaving 10 bases between. The CDR3 runs to 13 residues. The CDR3 is CASRRVQNSPLHF. The CDR3 nucleotides are TGTGCCAGCAGGAGGGTCCAGAATTCACCCCTCCACTTT.

The chain uses TRBV4-3 and TRBJ2-7, with 9 bases identical to TRBD1. Germline CDR1 LGHNA, CDR2 YSLEER. This CDR3 spans 15 amino acids. V lost 4 bases, J lost 3 bases, and 7 bases stayed unmatched. CDR3 coding DNA: TGCGCCAGCAGCCGGGACAGGGATAGTTTCTACGAGCAGTACTTC. This translates into CASSRDRDSFYEQYF.

The J gene is TRBJ1-4, the V gene TRBV28; 7 bases are a match to TRBD1. The CDR3 consists of 16 residues. Germline CDR1 is MDHEN and CDR2 is SYDVKM. Trimming removed 4 bases from V and 3 bases from J; junction bases left unmatched: 8. The CDR3, as DNA: TGTGCCAGCAGTTCCACTCGGACAGGACCTAATGAAAAACTGTTTTTT. As protein: CASSSTRTGPNEKLFF. The whole variable domain, filled in from reference TRBV28 and TRBJ1-4, reads DVKVTQSSRYLVKRTGEKVFLECVQDMDHENMFWYRQDPGLGLRLIYFSYDVKMKEKGDIPEGYSVSREKKERFSLILESASTNQTSMYLCASSSTRTGPNEKLFFGSGTQLSVL.

V and J are TRBV6-5 and TRBJ1-4; the D gene is possibly TRBD1 (6 bases). Germline V gives CDR1 MNHEY, CDR2 SVGAGI. With 5 bases removed from V and 0 bases from J, the gap between germline ends came to 13 bases. There are 16 residues in the CDR3. CDR3 protein: CASSTTGFATNEKLFF. In nucleotides, the CDR3 is TGTGCCAGCAGTACGACAGGATTTGCAACTAATGAAAAACTGTTTTTT.

A single count supports this clonotype. This chain links TRBV6-1 with TRBJ1-4; perhaps TRBD1 as D (5 bases). Germline V gene sequence: CDR1 MNHNS, CDR2 SASEGT. V lost 6 bases and J lost 4, with 12 bases in between. The CDR3 contains 14 residues. The CDR3 DNA follows: TGTGCCAGCAGCGAACGACAGATTAATGAAAAACTGTTTTTT. This codes for CASSERQINEKLFF.

The chain links TRBV5-1 to TRBJ2-3; no reliable D call. The V end lost 2 bases, the J end lost 4 bases, and 11 bases lay between the germline ends. Germline CDR1 SGHRS, CDR2 YFSETQ. The CDR3 sequence is 14 residues long. The CDR3 DNA reads TGCGCCAGCAGCTTAGAAGGGCGCCCAGATACGCAGTATTTT. This encodes CASSLEGRPDTQYF.

The chain links TRBV7-2 to TRBJ2-3, with TRBD1 as a possible D gene (5 bases). This CDR3 is 17 amino acids long. In germline, CDR1 is SGHTA, CDR2 FQGNSA. V was clipped by 1 base and J by 0 bases, with 14 bases between them. In DNA, the CDR3 is TGTGCCAGCAGCTTAGGCCAGACAGCCACTAGCACAGATACGCAGTATTTT. Residues: CASSLGQTATSTDTQYF.

The rearrangement links TRBV4-1 to TRBJ2-7, with a possible D match to TRBD2 (5 bases). CDR3 length: 14 residues. Germline CDR1 is MGHRA and CDR2 is YSYEKL. V lost 3 bases and J lost 1, with 10 bases in between. The CDR3 region is CASSQLATSYEQYF. In DNA, the CDR3 is TGCGCCAGCAGCCAGTTAGCGACTTCCTACGAGCAGTACTTC.

This clonotype has just a few counts. V gene TRBV6-5 combines with J gene TRBJ2-5; 9 bases line up with TRBD1. CDR3 length: 16 residues. CDR1 is MNHEY and CDR2 is SVGAGI in the germline V gene. V shed 6 bases and J 5 bases; nucleotides not matched to a gene: 13. This chain's CDR3 is CASRDSGTGRRETQYF. In nucleotides, the CDR3 is TGTGCCAGCAGGGACTCCGGGACAGGGAGACGGGAGACCCAGTACTTC.

This clonotype has more than one count but fewer than ten. The chain has TRBV5-1 and TRBJ2-1; D call uncertain. V lost 0 bases and J 0 bases, leaving 7 bases between the germline ends. Germline CDR1 is SGHRS and CDR2 is YFSETQ. The CDR3 totals 15 residues. This CDR3 is CASSLDSPSYNEQFF. CDR3 coding DNA: TGCGCCAGCAGCTTGGACAGTCCCTCCTACAATGAGCAGTTCTTC.